This note documents a single T cell receptor (beta chain) sequence. The data were obtained in a study of blood T cell repertoires in COVID-19. Overall study context: There were acute and convalescent COVID-19 samples, and they came from the United States, Italy and Spain.

Here immunoSEQ multiplex PCR was the method, and the copy in TCRdb shows in-frame clones only, minus some. The sample contains about 220,000 clones, about 85% of which appear only once. The CDR3 is 15 amino acids. Trimming left V 7 bases short and J 2 bases short, with 16 bases between. Germline V gives CDR1 SEHNR, CDR2 FQNEAQ (reference sequence). The rearrangement uses TRBV7-9 and TRBJ2-3; D is perhaps TRBD2 (6 bases). This clonotype was obtained from a woman aged 25 to 39 who had recovered from COVID-19. Sequencing was carried out using PBMCs or T cells enriched from blood (not recorded which). The CDR3 reads CASTSLASLTDTQYF. CDR3 nucleotide sequence: TGTGCCAGCACCTCCCTAGCGAGTCTCACAGATACGCAGTATTTT.